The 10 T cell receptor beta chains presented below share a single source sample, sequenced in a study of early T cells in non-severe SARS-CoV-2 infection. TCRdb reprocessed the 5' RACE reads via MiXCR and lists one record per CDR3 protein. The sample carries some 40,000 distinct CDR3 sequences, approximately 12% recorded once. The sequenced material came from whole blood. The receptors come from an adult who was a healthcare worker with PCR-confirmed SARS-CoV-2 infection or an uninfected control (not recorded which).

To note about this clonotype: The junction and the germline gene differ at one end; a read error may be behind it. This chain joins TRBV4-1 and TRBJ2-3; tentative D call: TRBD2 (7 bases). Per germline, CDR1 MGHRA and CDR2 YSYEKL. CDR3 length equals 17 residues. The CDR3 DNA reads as TGCGCCAGCAGCCAGGCCGGGGGGACACATAGCACAGATACGCGGTATTTT. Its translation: CASSQAGGTHSTDTRYF.

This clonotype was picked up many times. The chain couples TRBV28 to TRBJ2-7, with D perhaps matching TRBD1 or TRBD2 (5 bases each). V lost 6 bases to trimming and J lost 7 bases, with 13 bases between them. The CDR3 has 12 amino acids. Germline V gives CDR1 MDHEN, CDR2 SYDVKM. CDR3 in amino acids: CASSPGLQEQYF. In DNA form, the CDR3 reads TGTGCCAGCAGCCCGGGGCTCCAAGAGCAGTACTTC.

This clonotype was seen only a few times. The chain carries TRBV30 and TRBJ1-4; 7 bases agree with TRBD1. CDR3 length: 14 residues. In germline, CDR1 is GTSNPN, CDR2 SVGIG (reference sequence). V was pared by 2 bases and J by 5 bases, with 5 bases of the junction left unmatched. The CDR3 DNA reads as TGTGCCTGGAGTTTCGAGGGGGCGAATGAAAAACTGTTTTTT. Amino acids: CAWSFEGANEKLFF.

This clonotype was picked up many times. In DNA, the CDR3 is TGTGCCACCAGTGATTCGAGCTCCGTCGTGTTGGATACGCAGTATTTT. Protein: CATSDSSSVVLDTQYF. J is TRBJ2-3 and V is TRBV24-1; D call uncertain. V shed 2 bases and J shed 6 bases, with 17 bases lying between them. CDR1 and CDR2 from the germline V gene are KGHDR and SFDVKD. The CDR3 length is 16 residues.

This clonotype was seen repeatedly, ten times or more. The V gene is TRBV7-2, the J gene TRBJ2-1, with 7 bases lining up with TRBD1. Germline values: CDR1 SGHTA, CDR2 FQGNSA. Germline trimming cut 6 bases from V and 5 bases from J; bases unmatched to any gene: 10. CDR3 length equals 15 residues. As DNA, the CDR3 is TGTGCCAGCAGACCGTCGACAGGGAAAGACAATGAGCAGTTCTTC. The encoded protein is CASRPSTGKDNEQFF.

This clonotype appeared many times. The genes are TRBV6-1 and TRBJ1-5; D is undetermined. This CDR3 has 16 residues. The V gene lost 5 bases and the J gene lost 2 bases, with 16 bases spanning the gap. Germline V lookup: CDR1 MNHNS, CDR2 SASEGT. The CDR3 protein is CASSILGPHGNQPQHF. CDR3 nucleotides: TGTGCCAGCAGTATCCTCGGACCTCATGGCAATCAGCCCCAGCATTTT.

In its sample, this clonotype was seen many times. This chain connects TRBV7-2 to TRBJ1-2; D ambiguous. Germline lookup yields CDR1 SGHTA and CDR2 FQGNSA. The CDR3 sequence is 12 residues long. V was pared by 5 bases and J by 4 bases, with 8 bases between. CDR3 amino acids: CASSRVSYGYTF. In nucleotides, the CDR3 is TGTGCCAGCAGCAGGGTCTCCTATGGCTACACCTTC. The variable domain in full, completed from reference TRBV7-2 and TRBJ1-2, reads GAGVSQSPSNKVTEKGKDVELRCDPISGHTALYWYRQSLGQGLEFLIYFQGNSAPDKSGLPSDRFSAERTGGSVSTLTIQRTQQEDSAVYLCASSRVSYGYTFGSGTRLTVV.

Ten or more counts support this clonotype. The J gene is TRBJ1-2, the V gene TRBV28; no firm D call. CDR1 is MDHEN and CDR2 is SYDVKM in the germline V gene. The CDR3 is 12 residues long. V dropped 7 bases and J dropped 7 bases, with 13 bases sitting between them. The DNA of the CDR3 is TGTGCCAGCACCCTTTCAGAAGGTGGCTACACCTTC. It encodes CASTLSEGGYTF.

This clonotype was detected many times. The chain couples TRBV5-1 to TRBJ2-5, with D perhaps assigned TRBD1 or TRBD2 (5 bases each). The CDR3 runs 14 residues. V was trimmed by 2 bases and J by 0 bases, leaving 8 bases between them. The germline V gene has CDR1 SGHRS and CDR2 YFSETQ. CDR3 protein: CASSFGGHQETQYF. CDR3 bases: TGCGCCAGCAGCTTTGGGGGACACCAAGAGACCCAGTACTTC. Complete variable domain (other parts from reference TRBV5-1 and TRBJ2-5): KAGVTQTPRYLIKTRGQQVTLSCSPISGHRSVSWYQQTPGQGLQFLFEYFSETQRNKGNFPGRFSGRQFSNSRSEMNVSTLELGDSALYLCASSFGGHQETQYFGPGTRLLVL.

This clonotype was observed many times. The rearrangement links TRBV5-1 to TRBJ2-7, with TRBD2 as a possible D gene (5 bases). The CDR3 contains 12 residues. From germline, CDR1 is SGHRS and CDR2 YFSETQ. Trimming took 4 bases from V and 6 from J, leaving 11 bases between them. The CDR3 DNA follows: TGCGCCAGCAGCCCCGAGGCGGGCGAGCAGTACTTC. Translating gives CASSPEAGEQYF. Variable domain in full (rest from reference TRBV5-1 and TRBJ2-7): KAGVTQTPRYLIKTRGQQVTLSCSPISGHRSVSWYQQTPGQGLQFLFEYFSETQRNKGNFPGRFSGRQFSNSRSEMNVSTLELGDSALYLCASSPEAGEQYFGPGTRLTVT.